This is a list of T cell receptor beta chains from one sample in a study of blood T cell repertoires in COVID-19. The protocol was immunoSEQ multiplex PCR, while the TCRdb copy is restricted to in-frame clones and leaves out a portion. The sample lists about 270,000 clones, approximately 87% occurring once. The sequenced sample consisted of peripheral blood. These receptors came from a woman in her twenties or thirties with COVID-19, enrolled during active disease. The CDR3 runs from the conserved cysteine through the conserved F or W. The D gene is left open where the match is weak. Clone size is given for some rows only: seen once, a few or many times, or a class if the clone is expanded.

>TRBD2|-|TRBV11-2|14|TRBJ2-1
CASSLRGGRNEQFF
TGTGCCAGCAGCTTACGGGGGGGCCGGAATGAGCAGTTCTTC
>-|-|TRBV5-4|15|TRBJ2-5
CASSLGTGPQETQYF
TGTGCCAGCAGCTTGGGAACAGGGCCCCAAGAGACCCAGTACTTC
>-|once|TRBV5-4|11|TRBJ2-2
CASSADVELFF
TGTGCCAGCAGCGCGGATGTGGAGCTGTTTTTT
>-|-|TRBV10-3|14|TRBJ2-7
CAISDRGSAYEQYF
TGTGCCATCAGTGACAGAGGGTCAGCCTACGAGCAGTACTTC
>TRBD1|-|TRBV6-5|15|TRBJ2-1
CASSYVGTGSNEQFF
TGTGCCAGCAGTTACGTGGGGACAGGGAGCAATGAGCAGTTCTTC
>TRBD1|-|TRBV19|13|TRBJ2-5
CASSDRGLKTQYF
TGTGCCAGTAGTGACAGGGGGCTTAAGACCCAGTACTTC
>TRBD2|-|TRBV19|15|TRBJ2-2
CASSAAGGPTGELFF
TGTGCCAGTAGTGCAGCGGGGGGGCCAACCGGGGAGCTGTTTTTT
>-|few|TRBV5-1|15|TRBJ2-1
CASSLMWGGQNEQFF
TGCGCCAGCAGCTTGATGTGGGGGGGCCAAAATGAGCAGTTCTTC
>-|-|TRBV19|14|TRBJ1-6
CASSSWRPYSPLHF
TGTGCCAGTAGTTCCTGGAGACCATATTCACCCCTCCACTTT
>TRBD1|-|TRBV19|15|TRBJ1-4
CASSLGQGADEKLFF
TGTGCCAGTAGTCTCGGACAGGGGGCAGATGAAAAACTGTTTTTT
>-|-|TRBV19|14|TRBJ2-1
CATAVSSGLGEQFF
TGTGCCACCGCGGTATCAAGCGGTCTCGGGGAGCAGTTCTTC
>TRBD1|-|TRBV5-1|15|TRBJ2-1
CASSFSGQGSQEQFF
TGCGCCAGCAGCTTTTCAGGACAGGGATCACAGGAGCAGTTCTTC
>TRBD1|-|TRBV10-3|14|TRBJ1-3
CAIKETGSGNTIYF
TGTGCCATCAAAGAGACAGGGTCTGGAAACACCATATATTTT
>-|-|TRBV30|12|TRBJ2-7
CAWLGGKDEQYF
TGTGCCTGGTTAGGGGGTAAGGACGAGCAGTACTTC
>TRBD1|-|TRBV7-2|16|TRBJ1-6
CASSLGVSQGATPLHF
TGTGCCAGCAGCTTAGGGGTATCACAGGGGGCTACACCCCTCCACTTT
>-|-|TRBV5-1|13|TRBJ1-1
CASSWEWNTEAFF
TGCGCCAGCAGCTGGGAGTGGAACACTGAAGCTTTCTTT
>-|-|TRBV2|14|TRBJ1-5
CASSLDSPNQPQHF
TGTGCCAGCAGCCTGGATAGCCCCAATCAGCCCCAGCATTTT
>-|-|TRBV16|15|TRBJ1-1
CASSQGLGANTEAFF
TGTGCCAGCAGCCAAGGGCTGGGGGCGAACACTGAAGCTTTCTTT
>TRBD2|-|TRBV5-1|16|TRBJ2-5
CASSPRLAGQKETQYF
TGCGCCAGCAGCCCCAGACTAGCGGGGCAAAAAGAGACCCAGTACTTC